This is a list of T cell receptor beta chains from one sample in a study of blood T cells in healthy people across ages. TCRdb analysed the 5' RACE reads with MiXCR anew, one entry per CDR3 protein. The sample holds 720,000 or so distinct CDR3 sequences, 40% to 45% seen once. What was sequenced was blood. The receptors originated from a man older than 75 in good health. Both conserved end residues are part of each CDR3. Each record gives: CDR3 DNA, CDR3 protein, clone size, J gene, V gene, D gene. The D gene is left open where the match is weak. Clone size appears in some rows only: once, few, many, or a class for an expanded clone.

TGTGCCTGGAGTCGTGGGGGGCAGCTCAATAATTCACCCCTCCACTTT	CAWSRGGQLNNSPLHF	-	TRBJ1-6	TRBV30	-
TGTGCCAGCAGTTACCCTATTGCGGGGCAGTTCTTC	CASSYPIAGQFF	-	TRBJ2-1	TRBV6-2/TRBV6-3	-
TGTGCCAGCAGCGTGGGCGGGATGATCCACAATGAGCAGTTCTTC	CASSVGGMIHNEQFF	few	TRBJ2-1	TRBV9	-
TGTGCCAGCAGTGAATTCCAGGGTGGTAACACTGAAGCTTTCTTT	CASSEFQGGNTEAFF	-	TRBJ1-1	TRBV6-1	-
TGCAGTGCTTTACACGGGACTAGCTATGAGGCCCAGTACTTC	CSALHGTSYEAQYF	-	TRBJ2-7	TRBV20-1	TRBD2
TGTGCCAGCAGCGAGGGACTCGAGAAAACAGATACGCAGTATTTT	CASSEGLEKTDTQYF	-	TRBJ2-3	TRBV9	-
TGTGCCAGCAGCTTCGTCCTAGCGTCAAATGGAGATACGCAGTATTTT	CASSFVLASNGDTQYF	-	TRBJ2-3	TRBV7-2	-
TGCAGTGCGCCAGGACTAGCGGGAGTTAGCAATGAGCAGTTCTTC	CSAPGLAGVSNEQFF	few	TRBJ2-1	TRBV20-1	TRBD2
TGTGCCAGCAGCCAAGATGTGCGACAGGGGCAGTACAATGAGCAGTTCTTC	CASSQDVRQGQYNEQFF	few	TRBJ2-1	TRBV4-2	TRBD1
TGCAGCGTTGAAGATCCGGGGACAGGGAACTATGGCTACACCTTC	CSVEDPGTGNYGYTF	many	TRBJ1-2	TRBV29-1	TRBD1
TGTGCCAGCATTCGTGAGCCAAACCAAGAGACCCAGTACTTC	CASIREPNQETQYF	-	TRBJ2-5	TRBV7-2	-
TGTGCCAGTAAGATGGGCGAGGTCACGAATGAAGCTTTCTTT	CASKMGEVTNEAFF	-	TRBJ1-1	TRBV19	-
TGTGCCAGCAGCGTTGGGGGTACCACTCAGCCCCAGCATTTT	CASSVGGTTQPQHF	-	TRBJ1-5	TRBV9	-
TGCAGCGTTGAAGTTCGGTCGGCCTCCTACAATGAGCAGTACTTC	CSVEVRSASYNEQYF	few	TRBJ2-7	TRBV29-1	-
TGTGCCAGCAGTTGGGGGCAGGGTACCTACAATGAGCAGTTCTTC	CASSWGQGTYNEQFF	-	TRBJ2-1	TRBV6-2/TRBV6-3	-
TGCAGTGCGCCACTAGCGCCTCAAGAGACCCAGTACTTC	CSAPLAPQETQYF	-	TRBJ2-5	TRBV20-1	TRBD2
TGTGCCAGCAGCCAATTGGAGGGGGAGGGTGAAGCTTTCTTT	CASSQLEGEGEAFF	few	TRBJ1-1	TRBV4-2	-
TGTGCCAGCAGTGGGACAGGGAGTTGGAATTCACCCCTCCACTTT	CASSGTGSWNSPLHF	-	TRBJ1-6	TRBV2	TRBD1
TGCGCCAGCAGTGACTCGCAGTACCAAGAGACCCAGTACTTC	CASSDSQYQETQYF	-	TRBJ2-5	TRBV10-1	-
TGTGTCCAGGGACAGGGGGCCAACGTCCTGACTTTC	CVQGQGANVLTF	-	TRBJ2-6	TRBV7-2	TRBD1
TGTGCCAGCAGCTTAGAAGTAACGAGCTCCTATAATTCACCCCTCCACTTT	CASSLEVTSSYNSPLHF	-	TRBJ1-6	TRBV7-2	-
TGTGCCAGCAGTACCGACAGAGCTCAAAATGGGTATGGCTACACCTTC	CASSTDRAQNGYGYTF	few	TRBJ1-2	TRBV6-5	-
TGTGCCAGCAGTGACTACCCCCACAATGAGCAGTTCTTC	CASSDYPHNEQFF	-	TRBJ2-1	TRBV6-4	-
TGTGCCAGCAGCCCCGGGGGGGTCCAAGAGACCCAGTACTTC	CASSPGGVQETQYF	-	TRBJ2-5	TRBV11-3	TRBD2
TGTGCCAGCAGCTTCGACGGCATCCAAGAGACCCAGTACTTC	CASSFDGIQETQYF	-	TRBJ2-5	TRBV11-2	-
TGTGCCACCAGCAGAGATCGTCCCTCTCTCGCAAACACCGGGGAGCTGTTTTTT	CATSRDRPSLANTGELFF	once	TRBJ2-2	TRBV15	-
TGTGCCACCAGTGGCCGGGGGACTCAGCCCCAGCATTTT	CATSGRGTQPQHF	many	TRBJ1-5	TRBV24-1	-